The 19 T cell receptor beta chains below all came from one sample that was sequenced in a study of blood T cell repertoires in COVID-19. Here immunoSEQ multiplex PCR was the method, and the copy in TCRdb shows in-frame clones only, minus some. The table lists roughly 97,000 clones, approximately 80% of them singletons. The sequencing input was peripheral blood. The receptors derive from a woman aged 80 or older with active or convalescent COVID-19.

This clone occurred once. The chain is built from TRBV7-2 and TRBJ2-5; 8 nucleotides match TRBD2. With 5 bases clipped from V and 3 bases from J, the junction kept 11 bases outside the gene matches. The CDR3 length is 16 residues. The germline V gene encodes CDR1 SGHTA and CDR2 FQGNSA. The CDR3 here is CASSVRGRGAKETQYF. CDR3 DNA sequence: TGTGCCAGCAGCGTCCGCGGGCGGGGGGCTAAAGAGACCCAGTACTTC.

The chain uses TRBV21-1 and TRBJ1-4; the table gives TRBD1 as D, unverified against the DNA. TRBV21-1 corresponds to a pseudogene. The CDR3 has 16 amino acids. CDR3 coding DNA: TGTGCCAGCAGCAAAAGGGCAGGGATAACTAATGAAAAACTGTTTTTT. The encoded protein is CASSKRAGITNEKLFF.

The gene calls are TRBV6-1 and TRBJ1-3, with no clear D. The germline CDR1 and CDR2 sequences are MNHNS and SASEGT. V was cut by 4 bases and J by 0 bases, with 13 bases left in between. The CDR3 length is 16 residues. Written as DNA, the CDR3 is TGTGCCAGCAGTGCGAACGCAGGATACTCTGGAAACACCATATATTTT. It yields the protein CASSANAGYSGNTIYF.

This clone was seen a handful of times. The chain links TRBV7-9 to TRBJ1-5, with TRBD1 matching 10 bases. Germline CDR1 reads SEHNR; CDR2 reads FQNEAQ (reference sequence). J lost 0 bases, V lost 10 bases, and 6 bases had no gene match. The CDR3 has 15 residues. This chain's CDR3 is CATGTGDVSNQPQHF. The CDR3 bases are TGTGCCACCGGGACAGGGGATGTTAGCAATCAGCCCCAGCATTTT.

The chain uses TRBV27 and TRBJ1-6, with D unclear. V lost 0 bases, J lost 7 bases, and 4 bases lay in between. Germline V lookup: CDR1 MNHEY, CDR2 SMNVEV (reference sequence). The CDR3 sequence is 13 residues long. The CDR3 DNA is TGTGCCAGCAGTTTATCTCAGAATTCACCCCTCCACTTT. Its translation: CASSLSQNSPLHF.

The V call is TRBV28, the J call TRBJ2-1, with D perhaps matching TRBD1 (5 bases). Germline V gives CDR1 MDHEN, CDR2 SYDVKM. The CDR3 runs to 13 residues. V was clipped by 6 bases and J by 7 bases, with 13 bases between them. The CDR3 sequence is CASSNRLRNEQFF. CDR3 coding DNA: TGTGCCAGCAGCAACAGGCTCCGGAATGAGCAGTTCTTC.

This chain joins TRBV11-2 and TRBJ2-3, with a possible D match to TRBD1 (5 bases). The V end lost 0 bases, the J end lost 0 bases, and 7 bases lay between the germline ends. Germline V gene sequence: CDR1 SGHAT, CDR2 FQNNGV. This CDR3 is 15 amino acids long. DNA for the CDR3: TGTGCCAGCAGCTTAGACAGGGCTAGCACAGATACGCAGTATTTT. It is translated as CASSLDRASTDTQYF.

V and J are TRBV28 and TRBJ1-1; possible D gene TRBD1, 5 bases. V was clipped by 5 bases and J by 1 base, with 11 bases between them. Looked up from germline, CDR1 is MDHEN and CDR2 is SYDVKM. CDR3 length equals 14 residues. This chain's CDR3 is CASSRGGTNTEAFF. CDR3 coding DNA: TGTGCCAGCAGTCGGGGGGGAACGAACACTGAAGCTTTCTTT. The complete variable domain, with remaining parts taken from reference TRBV28 and TRBJ1-1, reads DVKVTQSSRYLVKRTGEKVFLECVQDMDHENMFWYRQDPGLGLRLIYFSYDVKMKEKGDIPEGYSVSREKKERFSLILESASTNQTSMYLCASSRGGTNTEAFFGQGTRLTVV.

This chain joins TRBV30 and TRBJ2-5; tentative D call: TRBD2 (5 bases). V was shortened by 3 bases and J by 5 bases, with 16 bases between the two germline ends. The germline V gene encodes CDR1 GTSNPN and CDR2 SVGIG (reference sequence). The CDR3 has 14 amino acids. This chain's CDR3 is CAWRGFSGGETQYF. CDR3 in DNA: TGTGCCTGGAGGGGCTTCTCGGGCGGGGAGACCCAGTACTTC.

V is TRBV27 and J is TRBJ2-3; 13 bases match TRBD2. CDR1 and CDR2 from the germline V gene are MNHEY and SMNVEV (reference sequence). There are 18 residues in the CDR3. The V and J ends lost 1 base and 2 bases, in that order; junction bases with no gene match: 6. The CDR3 coding sequence is TGTGCCAGCAGTTTATTTTCTGGGACTAGCGGGGCCACAGATACGCAGTATTTT. Its translation is CASSLFSGTSGATDTQYF.

The chain combines TRBV27 with TRBJ1-6; TRBD1 might be the D (6 bases). This CDR3 spans 14 amino acids. Germline V gene sequence: CDR1 MNHEY, CDR2 SMNVEV (reference sequence). Trimming removed 5 bases from V and 19 bases from J, with 24 bases in between. The CDR3 spells CASSTTSPTGSIHF. The CDR3 nucleotides are TGTGCCAGCAGTACCACCTCTCCGACAGGATCTATTCACTTT.

This chain links TRBV7-9 with TRBJ1-5; a possible D gene is TRBD1 (6 bases). This CDR3 has 16 residues. Trimming took off 7 bases at V and 3 bases at J, with 19 bases between the two ends. In germline, CDR1 is SEHNR, CDR2 FQNEAQ (reference sequence). For the CDR3, the DNA is TGTGCCAGCACCCACTCCACCGGACAGTCCAATCAGCCCCAGCATTTT. It encodes CASTHSTGQSNQPQHF.

The rearrangement links TRBV9 to TRBJ2-6; unclear D gene. The CDR3 totals 14 residues. The germline V and J ends were trimmed by 1 base and 4 bases, with 6 bases remaining between them. Per germline, CDR1 SGDLS and CDR2 YYNGEE. The CDR3 sequence: CASSVLSGANVLTF. In DNA, the CDR3 is TGTGCCAGCAGCGTATTGTCGGGGGCCAACGTCCTGACTTTC.

This sequence joins TRBV4-2 and TRBJ2-7; 8 nucleotides match TRBD2. Trimming cost V 3 bases and J 2 bases; bases outside gene matches: 12. The germline V gene has CDR1 LGHNA and CDR2 YNFKEQ. The CDR3 is 17 amino acids. The CDR3 DNA reads as TGTGCCAGCAGCCAGTACCAATTAGCGGGACAAACCTACGAGCAGTACTTC. It encodes CASSQYQLAGQTYEQYF.

The V and J genes are TRBV10-1 and TRBJ2-1, with 9 bases matching TRBD2. Trimming took 3 bases from V and 7 from J; bases not matched to a gene: 7. The CDR3 consists of 15 residues. Germline V lookup: CDR1 WNHNN, CDR2 SYGVQD (reference sequence). CDR3 sequence: CASSDCGRASNEQFF. In nucleotides, the CDR3 is TGCGCCAGCAGTGATTGCGGGAGGGCCTCAAATGAGCAGTTCTTC.

The chain employs TRBV11-3 and TRBJ2-1; TRBD2 matches at 8 bases. The CDR3 has 15 amino acids. CDR1 is SGHNT and CDR2 is YENEEA in the germline V gene. J gave up 9 bases and V 0 bases, and 7 bases lay outside the gene matches. CDR3 sequence (DNA): TGTGCCAGCAGCTTAGACGGGAGGGCCGGGATTGAGCAGTTCTTC. Translation gives CASSLDGRAGIEQFF.

The V and J genes are TRBV20-1 and TRBJ2-1, with TRBD2 matching 8 bases. J lost 6 bases, V lost 3 bases, and 10 bases had no gene match. The CDR3 covers 15 residues. The germline gives CDR1 DFQATT, CDR2 SNEGSKA (reference sequence). CDR3 sequence reads: CSASFRGLGTNEQFF. The CDR3 DNA reads TGCAGTGCTAGTTTTAGGGGACTAGGAACCAATGAGCAGTTCTTC.

V and J are TRBV5-5 and TRBJ2-7; D is ambiguous. This CDR3 has 15 amino acids. V lost 4 bases and J 3 bases, leaving 17 bases between the germline ends. The germline CDR1 and CDR2 sequences are SGHKS and YYEKEE (reference sequence). CDR3 DNA sequence: TGTGCCAGCAGCCAACTATCGACCGGATACTACGAGCAGTACTTC. It translates to CASSQLSTGYYEQYF.

The genes are TRBV28 and TRBJ1-4, with D tentatively TRBD1 (6 bases). The V gene's germline CDR1 is MDHEN and CDR2 SYDVKM. The length of the CDR3 is 14 residues. Trimming took off 6 bases at V and 8 bases at J, with 16 bases between the two ends. The CDR3 nucleotides read TGTGCCAGCAGAAGCACAGGGCCGGGGGAAAAACTGTTTTTT. As protein: CASRSTGPGEKLFF.